This T cell receptor (beta chain) was recovered during a study of blood T cell repertoires in COVID-19. Study summary: Resolution of symptoms, clearance, or two negative PCRs was present in recovered Cohort 3 donors. The samples span acute and convalescent COVID-19 from the United States, Italy and Spain. Sources were T cells, B-cell-depleted T cells, or PBMCs; the material itself was cDNA or gDNA.

Each participant's cohort was designated according to participant-reported clinical history. CDR3 length: 17 amino acids. With V trimmed by 1 base and J by 0 bases, 5 bases remained unmatched. The germline V gene has CDR1 MNHNS and CDR2 SASEGT. The assay was immunoSEQ multiplex PCR, and TCRdb's table has in-frame clones only and misses some. The repertoire holds hundreds of thousands of clones, with roughly 86% as singletons. This sequence originates from a man aged 35 to 55 in a cohort exposed to, infected with or recovered from COVID-19 (not recorded which). The chain links TRBV6-1 to TRBJ2-1; 8 bases fit TRBD2. Input material: PBMCs or T cells enriched from blood (not recorded which). CDR3 sequence (DNA): TGTGCCAGCAGTGAAGTACGCGGGGGGAGCTCCTACAATGAGCAGTTCTTC. Residues: CASSEVRGGSSYNEQFF.